This TCR beta chain was sequenced for a study of blood T cell repertoires in COVID-19. Across the whole study: COVID-19 samples collected from the United States, Italy and Spain covered acute and convalescent phases.

The sample holds many counts of this clone. V lost 6 bases and J 5 bases, leaving 17 bases between the germline ends. The CDR3 is made up of 15 amino acids. CDR1 is LNHDA and CDR2 is SQIVND in the germline V gene (reference sequence). Data came from immunoSEQ multiplex PCR; TCRdb stores just in-frame clones and leaves some out. The sample has fewer than 300,000 clones; less than 85% are singletons. The chain has TRBV19 and TRBJ1-5; no definite D call. The source of this sequence is a woman aged 18-29 years with acute or convalescent COVID-19. Sequencing was done on a sample of peripheral blood. The CDR3 DNA is TGTGCCAGTAGCCACATGACACCTAACGATCAGCCCCAGCATTTT. Its protein product is CASSHMTPNDQPQHF.